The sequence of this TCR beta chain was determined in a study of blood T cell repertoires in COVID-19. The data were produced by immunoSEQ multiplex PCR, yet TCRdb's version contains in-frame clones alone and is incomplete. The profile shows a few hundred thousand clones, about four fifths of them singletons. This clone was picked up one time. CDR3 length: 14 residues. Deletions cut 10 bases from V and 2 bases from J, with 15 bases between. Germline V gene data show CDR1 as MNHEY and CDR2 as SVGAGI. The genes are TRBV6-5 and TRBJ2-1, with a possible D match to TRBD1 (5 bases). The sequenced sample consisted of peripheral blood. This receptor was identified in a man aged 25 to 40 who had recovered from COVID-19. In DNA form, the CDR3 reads TGTGCCACCCTGCAAGGGGCAACCTACAATGAGCAGTTCTTC. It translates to CATLQGATYNEQFF.